The clone carrying this T cell receptor beta chain was seen many times. Antigen: not known. The sample's time point: persistent/refractory GD, antithyroid drugs over 5 years with positive TRAb. Extracted PBMC RNA gave rise to the TCR library. This record belongs to a study of regulatory T cells in long-lasting Graves disease. The germline V gene encodes CDR1 MDHEN and CDR2 SYDVKM. V was clipped by 3 bases and J by 8 bases, with 13 bases between them. The CDR3 has 13 amino acids. The authors built TCR beta libraries using iRepertoire HTBI primers and Arm-PCR of CDR3 regions. TCRdb re-called the multiplex PCR reads through MiXCR, storing one row per CDR3 protein. Found here are a few hundred thousand distinct CDR3 sequences, about a fifth of them singletons; the top ten hold roughly 7%. Study-wide results and caveats: Relative to newly diagnosed Graves' patients, persistent ones had lower TCR diversity.

This clonotype originated in a female donor with Graves disease. The sample was peripheral blood mononuclear cells (PBMCs), taken when the disease was refractory, from a patient treated with antithyroid drugs. This chain joins TRBV28 and TRBJ1-2; a possible D gene is TRBD1 (5 bases). CDR3 amino acids: CASSFGDSGGYTF. The CDR3 DNA reads TGTGCCAGCAGTTTTGGAGACAGCGGAGGCTACACCTTC.